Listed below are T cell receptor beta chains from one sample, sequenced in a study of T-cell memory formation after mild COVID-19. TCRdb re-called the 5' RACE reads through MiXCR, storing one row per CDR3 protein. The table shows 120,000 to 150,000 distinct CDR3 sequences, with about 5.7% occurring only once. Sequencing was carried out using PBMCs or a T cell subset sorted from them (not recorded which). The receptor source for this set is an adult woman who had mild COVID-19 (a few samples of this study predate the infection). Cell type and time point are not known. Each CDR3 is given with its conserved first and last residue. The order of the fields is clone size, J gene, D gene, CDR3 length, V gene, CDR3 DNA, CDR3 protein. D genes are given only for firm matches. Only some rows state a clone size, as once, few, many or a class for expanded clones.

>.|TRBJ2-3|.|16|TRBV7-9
TGTGCCAGCAGCTTAGGCGTGGGGGCAAACACAGATACGCAGTATTTT
CASSLGVGANTDTQYF
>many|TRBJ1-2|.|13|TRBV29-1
TGCAGCGTTGAAGAACTACAGGCCTTGAGCTACACCTTC
CSVEELQALSYTF
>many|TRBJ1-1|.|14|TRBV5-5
TGTGCCAGCAGCCGACAGTGGGGGGACACTGAAGCTTTCTTT
CASSRQWGDTEAFF
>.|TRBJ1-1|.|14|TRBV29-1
TGCAGCGCAAACCCAGGGAAAGGGGATACTGAAGCTTTCTTT
CSANPGKGDTEAFF
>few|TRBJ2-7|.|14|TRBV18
TGTGCCAGCTCACCACTTGCTTCGGGGGACGAGCAGTACTTC
CASSPLASGDEQYF
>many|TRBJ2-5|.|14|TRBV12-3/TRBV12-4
TGTGCCAGTACCGCACGGTTATCCCAAGAGACCCAGTACTTC
CASTARLSQETQYF
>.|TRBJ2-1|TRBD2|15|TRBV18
TGTGCCAGCTCACCTTCACTAGCGGCATACAATGAGCAGTTCTTC
CASSPSLAAYNEQFF
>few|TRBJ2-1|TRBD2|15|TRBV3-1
TGTGCCAGCAGCCAAGTAGCGGGAGGGCACAATGAGCAGTTCTTC
CASSQVAGGHNEQFF
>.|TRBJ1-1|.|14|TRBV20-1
TGCAGTGCTACGTTCGGCAGCCCTGACACTGAAGCTTTCTTT
CSATFGSPDTEAFF
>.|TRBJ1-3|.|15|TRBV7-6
TGTGCCAGCAGCTTAGGACTCAACTCTGGAAACACCATATATTTT
CASSLGLNSGNTIYF
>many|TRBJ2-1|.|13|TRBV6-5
TGTGCCAGCAGTTACCCCGGGACAAGTGAGCAGTTCTTC
CASSYPGTSEQFF
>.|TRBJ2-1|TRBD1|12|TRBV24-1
TGTGCCTCCGGACAGGGGGCAGGTGAGCAGTTCTTC
CASGQGAGEQFF
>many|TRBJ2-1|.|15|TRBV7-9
TGTGCCAGCAGCTTAGAGGGACATCCAAGCGATGAGCAGTTCTTC
CASSLEGHPSDEQFF
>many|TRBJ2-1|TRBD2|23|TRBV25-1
TGTGCCAGCAGTGAATCTGGGACTCTACGTGGGACTAGCGGCCTGAGCTCCTACAATGAGCAGTTCTTC
CASSESGTLRGTSGLSSYNEQFF
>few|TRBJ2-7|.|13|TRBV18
TGTGCCAGCTCACCATTATCCGCTGGCGAGCAGTACTTC
CASSPLSAGEQYF
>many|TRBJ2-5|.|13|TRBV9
TGTGCCAGCAGCGTAGTCGGCACAGAGACCCAGTACTTC
CASSVVGTETQYF
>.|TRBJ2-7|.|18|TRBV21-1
TGTGCCAGCAGCGAAGAAGAGGGGGACAGGGCTCTCGTCTACGAGCAGTACTTC
CASSEEEGDRALVYEQYF
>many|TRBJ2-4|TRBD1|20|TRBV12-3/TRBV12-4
TGTGCCAGCAGTTTTGGACAGGGGGCAAGCATGCTCCTAGCCAAAAACATTCAGTACTTC
CASSFGQGASMLLAKNIQYF
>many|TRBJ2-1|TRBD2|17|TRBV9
TGTGCCAGCAGCGTATTGGGACTAGCGGACTCCTACAATGAGCAGTTCTTC
CASSVLGLADSYNEQFF
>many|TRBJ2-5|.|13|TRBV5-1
TGCGCCAGCAGCTTTTCCCCAGAAGAGACCCAGTACTTC
CASSFSPEETQYF
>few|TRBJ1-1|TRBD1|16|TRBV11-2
TGTGCCAGCAGCTTAGTCGGACAGGAGGCTAACACTGAAGCTTTCTTT
CASSLVGQEANTEAFF
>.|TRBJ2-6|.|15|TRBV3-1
TGTGCCAGCAGCCAAGAGGGGCATAGGGCCAACGTCCTGACTTTC
CASSQEGHRANVLTF
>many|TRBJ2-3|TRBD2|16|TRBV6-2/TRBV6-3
TGTGCCAGCAGTTACACTGGCGGGAGGAGGACAGATACGCAGTATTTT
CASSYTGGRRTDTQYF
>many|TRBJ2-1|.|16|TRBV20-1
TGCAGTGCTTTAACCCCAGGGGTTACCTCCTACAATGAGCAGTTCTTC
CSALTPGVTSYNEQFF
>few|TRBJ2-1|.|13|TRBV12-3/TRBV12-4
TGTGCCAGCAGGGACTCCTTAAGGAATGAGCAGTTCTTC
CASRDSLRNEQFF
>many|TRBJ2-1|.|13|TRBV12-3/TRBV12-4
TGTGCCAGCAAAAAGAAAAGTTACAATGAGCAGTTCTTC
CASKKKSYNEQFF
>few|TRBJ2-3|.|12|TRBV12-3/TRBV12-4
TGTGCCAGCAGGAGGGAGGTAGATACGCAGTATTTT
CASRREVDTQYF
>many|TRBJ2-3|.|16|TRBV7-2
TGTGCCAGCAGCGTTCTAGCGCCGCTAAACACAGATACGCAGTATTTT
CASSVLAPLNTDTQYF
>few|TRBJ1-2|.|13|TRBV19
TGTGCCAGTAGTCACACAGGGAACTATGGCTACACCTTC
CASSHTGNYGYTF
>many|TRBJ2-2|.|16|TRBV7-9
TGTGCCAGCAGCTTTTGGGCGGGAAGCGGCACCGGGGAGCTGTTTTTT
CASSFWAGSGTGELFF
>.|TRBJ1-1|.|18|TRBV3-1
TGTGCCAGCAGCCAAGAATTGGTCAAGAGAGGGGGGAACACTGAAGCTTTCTTT
CASSQELVKRGGNTEAFF
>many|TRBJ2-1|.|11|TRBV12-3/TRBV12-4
TGTGCCAGCAGTTCATCTGTGGAGCAGTTCTTC
CASSSSVEQFF
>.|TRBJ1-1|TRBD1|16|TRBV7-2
TGTGCCAGCAGCTGGGCCCCGACAGGGGGGAACACTGAAGCTTTCTTT
CASSWAPTGGNTEAFF